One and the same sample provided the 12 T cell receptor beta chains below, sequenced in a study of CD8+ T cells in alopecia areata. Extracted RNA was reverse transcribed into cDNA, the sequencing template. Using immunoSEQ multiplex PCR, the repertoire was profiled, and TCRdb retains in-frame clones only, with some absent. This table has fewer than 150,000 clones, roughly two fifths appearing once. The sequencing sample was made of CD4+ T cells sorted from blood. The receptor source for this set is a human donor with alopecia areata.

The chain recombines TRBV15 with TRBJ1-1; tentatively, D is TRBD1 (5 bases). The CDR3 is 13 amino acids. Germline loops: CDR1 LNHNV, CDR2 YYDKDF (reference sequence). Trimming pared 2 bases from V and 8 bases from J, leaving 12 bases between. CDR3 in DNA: TGTGCCACCAGCAGACGTAGCGGGGCCGAAGCTTTCTTT. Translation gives CATSRRSGAEAFF.

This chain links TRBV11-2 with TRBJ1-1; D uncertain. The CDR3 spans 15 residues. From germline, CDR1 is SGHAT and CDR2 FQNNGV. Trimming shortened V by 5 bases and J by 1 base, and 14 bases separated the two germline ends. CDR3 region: CASSPSGRTNTEAFF. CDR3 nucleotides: TGTGCCAGCAGCCCCTCGGGCCGAACGAACACTGAAGCTTTCTTT.

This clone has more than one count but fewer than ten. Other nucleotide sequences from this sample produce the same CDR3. CDR3 residues: CSVVRGSSYNEQFF. The CDR3 DNA sequence: TGCAGCGTTGTTCGCGGGAGCTCCTACAATGAGCAGTTCTTC. The chain links TRBV29-1 to TRBJ2-1; 7 bases line up with TRBD2. The CDR3 is 14 amino acids. J lost 0 bases, V lost 4 bases, and 3 bases had no gene match. CDR1 is SQVTM, CDR2 ANQGSEA, per germline.

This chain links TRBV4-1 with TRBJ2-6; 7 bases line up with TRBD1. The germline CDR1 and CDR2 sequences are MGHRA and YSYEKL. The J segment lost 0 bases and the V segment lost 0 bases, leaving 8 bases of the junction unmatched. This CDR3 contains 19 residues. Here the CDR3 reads CASSQDKARGISGANVLTF. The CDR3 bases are TGCGCCAGCAGCCAAGATAAGGCCAGGGGGATCTCTGGGGCCAACGTCCTGACTTTC.

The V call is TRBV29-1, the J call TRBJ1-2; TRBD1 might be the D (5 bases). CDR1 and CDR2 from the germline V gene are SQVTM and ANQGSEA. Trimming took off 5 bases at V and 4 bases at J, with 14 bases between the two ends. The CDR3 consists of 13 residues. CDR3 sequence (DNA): TGCAGCGTTCAAAGACAGTCGAGCTATGGCTACACCTTC. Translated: CSVQRQSSYGYTF.

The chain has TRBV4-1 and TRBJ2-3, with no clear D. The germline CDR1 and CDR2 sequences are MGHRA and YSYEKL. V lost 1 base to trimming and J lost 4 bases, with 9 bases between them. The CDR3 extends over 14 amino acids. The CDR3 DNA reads TGCGCCAGCAGCCAAGGCCCGGTCCCAGATACGCAGTATTTT. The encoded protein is CASSQGPVPDTQYF.

DNA of the CDR3: TGTGCCTGGAGTTCTCCCGAGGGGTATGGCTACACCTTC. Encoded protein: CAWSSPEGYGYTF. The rearrangement uses TRBV30 and TRBJ1-2; D possibly corresponds to TRBD1 (5 bases). The CDR3 has 13 amino acids. V was clipped by 2 bases and J by 5 bases, with 12 bases between them. CDR1 is GTSNPN, CDR2 SVGIG, per germline (reference sequence).

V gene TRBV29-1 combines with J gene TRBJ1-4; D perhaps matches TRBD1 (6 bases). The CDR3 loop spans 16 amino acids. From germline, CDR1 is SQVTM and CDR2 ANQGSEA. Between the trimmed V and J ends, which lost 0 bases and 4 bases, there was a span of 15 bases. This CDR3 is CSVEDSAGTSNEKLFF. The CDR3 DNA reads TGCAGCGTTGAAGATTCTGCTGGGACAAGTAATGAAAAACTGTTTTTT.

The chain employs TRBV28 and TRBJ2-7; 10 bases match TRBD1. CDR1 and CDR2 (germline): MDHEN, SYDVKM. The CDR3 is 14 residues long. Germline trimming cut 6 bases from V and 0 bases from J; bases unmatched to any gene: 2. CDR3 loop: CASRGTGDSYEQYF. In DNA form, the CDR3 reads TGTGCCAGCAGGGGGACAGGGGACTCCTACGAGCAGTACTTC.

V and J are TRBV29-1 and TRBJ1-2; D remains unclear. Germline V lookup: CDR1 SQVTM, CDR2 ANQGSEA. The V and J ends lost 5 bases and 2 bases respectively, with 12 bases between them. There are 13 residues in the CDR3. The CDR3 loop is CSVWRVPNYGYTF. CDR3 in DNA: TGCAGCGTTTGGAGGGTCCCCAACTATGGCTACACCTTC.

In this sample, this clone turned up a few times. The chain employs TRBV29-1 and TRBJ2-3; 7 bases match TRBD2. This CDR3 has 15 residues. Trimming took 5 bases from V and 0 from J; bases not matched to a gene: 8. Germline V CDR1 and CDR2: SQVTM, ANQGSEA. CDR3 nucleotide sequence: TGCAGCGTTACTGCTAGCGGCACTAGCACAGATACGCAGTATTTT. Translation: CSVTASGTSTDTQYF.

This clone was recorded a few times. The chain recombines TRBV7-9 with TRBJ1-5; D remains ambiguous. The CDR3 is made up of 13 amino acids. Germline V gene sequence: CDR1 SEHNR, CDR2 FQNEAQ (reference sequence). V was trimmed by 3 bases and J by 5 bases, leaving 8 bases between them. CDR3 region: CASSFQQDQPQHF. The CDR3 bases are TGTGCCAGCAGCTTCCAGCAGGATCAGCCCCAGCATTTT. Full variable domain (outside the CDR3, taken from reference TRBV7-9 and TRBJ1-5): DTGVSQNPRHKITKRGQNVTFRCDPISEHNRLYWYRQTLGQGPEFLTYFQNEAQLEKSRLLSDRFSAERPKGSFSTLEIQRTEQGDSAMYLCASSFQQDQPQHFGDGTRLSIL.